This TCR beta chain was captured by sequencing in a study of T cell repertoires in cytomegalovirus infection. Whole-study context: Epitope selection comprised recently identified HLA-C-restricted CMV epitopes and well-studied HLA-B-restricted CMV epitopes. Findings of the study overall: It was HLA-C-restricted CMV-specific TCR beta clonotypes that dominated the response ex vivo.

Deletions cut 5 bases from V and 5 bases from J, with 15 bases between. The CDR3 loop spans 15 amino acids. In this sample, this clonotype turned up a few times. Antigen: not known. TCRdb independently ran MiXCR on the reads; one entry per CDR3 protein. This table holds 300,000 to 400,000 distinct CDR3 sequences, about 25% found once. Sequencing was performed on cultured PBMCs, taken from culture after CMV antigen stimulation. The chain links TRBV12-3 or TRBV12-4 to TRBJ2-2; D might be TRBD2 (6 bases). This receptor was taken from a human donor in good health (CMV status not recorded). Some clones in this sample may be carry-over from other donors' samples. The CDR3 nucleotides read TGTGCCAGCAGTATTTGGAGGGCCGATACCGGGGAGCTGTTTTTT. This sequence encodes CASSIWRADTGELFF.